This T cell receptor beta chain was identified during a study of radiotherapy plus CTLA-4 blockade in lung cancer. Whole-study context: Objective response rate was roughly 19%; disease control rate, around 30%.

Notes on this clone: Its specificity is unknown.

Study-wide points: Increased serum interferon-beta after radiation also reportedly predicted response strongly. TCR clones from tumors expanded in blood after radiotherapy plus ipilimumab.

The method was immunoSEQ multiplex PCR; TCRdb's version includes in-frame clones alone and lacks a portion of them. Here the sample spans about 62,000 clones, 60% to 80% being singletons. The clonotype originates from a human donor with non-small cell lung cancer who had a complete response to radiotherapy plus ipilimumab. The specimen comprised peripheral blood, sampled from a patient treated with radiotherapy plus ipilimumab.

CDR3 in amino acids: CASRLGSSSSYEQYF. The CDR3 DNA follows: TGTGCCAGCAGACTCGGGAGTTCTAGCTCCTACGAGCAGTACTTC. V is TRBV7-6 and J is TRBJ2-7, with D possibly TRBD2 on 6 matching bases. CDR1 is SGHVS and CDR2 is FNYEAQ in the germline V gene. This CDR3 comprises 15 residues. Between the trimmed V and J ends, which lost 6 bases and 0 bases, there was a span of 15 bases.